A single sample gave rise to the 5 T cell receptor beta chains below, sequenced in a study of T cell changes during pregnancy in multiple sclerosis. Some clones are missing from TCRdb's copy, which holds only in-frame ones; the method was immunoSEQ multiplex PCR. The sample comprises tens of thousands of clones, around 94% of which are singletons, and 2% to 2.5% rests with the top ten. The sequences come from peripheral blood, collected after pregnancy. Receptors originate from a female donor with multiple sclerosis, enrolled in a pregnancy study.

This chain joins TRBV5-1 and TRBJ2-2, with TRBD1 matching 10 bases. The germline gives CDR1 SGHRS, CDR2 YFSETQ. Germline trimming cut 4 bases from V and 4 bases from J; bases unmatched to any gene: 7. The length of the CDR3 is 16 residues. The CDR3 is CASSPPGQGSTGELFF. In DNA, the CDR3 is TGCGCCAGCAGCCCCCCGGGACAGGGGTCCACCGGGGAGCTGTTTTTT.

This sequence joins TRBV4-1 and TRBJ1-6; a possible D gene is TRBD1 (5 bases). This CDR3 is built from 15 residues. The ends were cut back, 0 bases at V and 8 bases at J, with 11 bases in the middle. Germline loops: CDR1 MGHRA, CDR2 YSYEKL. As DNA, the CDR3 is TGCGCCAGCAGCCAAGATACAGGTCGGGATTCACCCCTCCACTTT. As protein: CASSQDTGRDSPLHF.

This chain links TRBV27 with TRBJ2-1, with 11 bases identical to TRBD1. With 6 bases clipped from V and 7 bases from J, the junction kept 8 bases outside the gene matches. CDR1 is MNHEY, CDR2 SMNVEV, per germline (reference sequence). This CDR3 is built from 15 residues. CDR3: CASSPGTGGWNEQFF. CDR3 coding DNA: TGTGCCAGCAGCCCAGGGACAGGGGGTTGGAATGAGCAGTTCTTC.

The gene calls are TRBV10-2 and TRBJ2-2, with a tentative D call TRBD2 (6 bases). V was shortened by 6 bases and J by 4 bases, with 24 bases between the two germline ends. The CDR3 is made up of 18 amino acids. The V gene's germline CDR1 is WSHSY and CDR2 SAAADI. The CDR3 is CASRHSPGSGAGTGELFF. In DNA form, the CDR3 reads TGCGCCAGCAGGCACTCCCCTGGTAGCGGAGCCGGCACCGGGGAGCTGTTTTTT.

The V call is TRBV29-1, the J call TRBJ1-2; TRBD1 aligns across 10 bases. Trimming removed 6 bases from V and 8 bases from J; junction bases left unmatched: 6. Germline V gene data show CDR1 as SQVTM and CDR2 as ANQGSEA. The CDR3 runs to 12 residues. CDR3 DNA: TGCAGCGTCTCCGGGACAGGGGAAGGCTACACCTTC. Its protein is CSVSGTGEGYTF.